This T cell receptor beta chain was documented in a study of T cells in Graves' hyperthyroidism and ophthalmopathy (dated by TCRdb to the late 2010s). Regarding the complete study: Peripheral blood was collected at initial diagnosis, before any treatment. TCR V-J signatures able to tell the groups apart were searched for in a discovery cohort of 90 to 100 patients, of whom more than 40 had Graves' ophthalmopathy and roughly 59 had stable Graves' hyperthyroidism. An independent validation cohort of around 19 hyperthyroidism patients and approximately 17 patients who later progressed to ophthalmopathy tested prospective prediction of ophthalmopathy. The approximately 90 discovery patients were randomly split 7:3 into training and test sets. The study also compared thyroid tissue and blood T-cell repertoires from over 5 Graves' hyperthyroidism patients. After blood sampling, hyperthyroidism patients were treated with methimazole at a starting dose of 30 mg daily, and ophthalmopathy patients were treated with high-dose intravenous methylprednisolone. TCR Vbeta CDR3 sequencing of 120 to 150 peripheral blood samples (43 ophthalmopathy, 75 hyperthyroidism and roughly 17 progressor patients) is reported in the paper. Here is what the overall study found, with its caveats: Most expanded thyroid clonotypes (frequency above 0.001) were also detected in blood, suggesting blood repertoires may reflect thyroid immune responses. In cross-validation, a model built on a 13 V-J signature told ophthalmopathy apart from stable hyperthyroidism with roughly 87% sensitivity and roughly 81% specificity, and in testing the same model reached 80%/75%. In validation, the model predicted progression to ophthalmopathy a median of about 6 months before onset, with roughly 71% sensitivity and roughly 79% specificity. Sample size was not statistically predetermined, and investigators were not blinded to group allocation.

The TCR beta CDR3 regions were amplified from the RNA transcripts. A first-round RT-PCR of the TCR CDR3 used the HTBI primer set with the Qiagen OneStep RT-PCR kit. Libraries were constructed in a second round of multiplex PCR, after which size selection and purification were performed. Paired-end sequencing of the libraries was performed with 100 bp reads on an Illumina HiSeq2000. In the authors' own workflow: SOAPnuke was used to process the raw data, with reads discarded if the reads contained adapters or uncalled bases, had a mean Phred below 15, or lacked an exact constant-primer or identifier match. High-quality paired reads were merged using COPE v1.2.5, and each unique nucleotide sequence was defined as a clonotype. Clonotypes were aligned to IMGT TRBV, TRBD and TRBJ reference segments using MiTCR v1.1. Analysis was restricted to V-J combinations with a frequency above 0.0001, which covered roughly 99% of repertoires. A TCS score was defined as the ratio between F50 (clonal expansion) and ExV (chaos), using BLOSUM62-based TCRdist between CDR3 peptides within each V-J. Welch's t-statistics and random forest reduced 450 to 600 V-J features to some 14, which were used in a naive Bayes classifier (R e1071). In TCRdb, the public reads were trimmed at Q25 with fastp and aligned with MiXCR, with productive beta chains retained. Identical CDR3 protein sequences are pooled into one entry, listed with their most common genes and DNA. The V and J calls shown here were made by TCRdb, not taken from the authors' results. Across this sample there are about 350,000 distinct CDR3 sequences, with 17% seen only once. About a third of the sample belongs to the ten largest clones.

Hyperthyroidism patients were newly diagnosed, had a disease duration of under 2 months, and were aged 18 to 65 years. Exclusion was applied to patients with uncontrolled infections, other autoimmune diseases, pregnancy or lactation. Diagnoses relied on clinical symptoms, serum thyroxine and TRAb, thyroid ultrasound and orbital computed tomography. Blood from progressor patients was collected at the time of first diagnosis with hyperthyroidism, before any ophthalmopathy symptoms had appeared. Ficoll-Paque density gradient centrifugation was used to isolate PBMCs from approximately 10 ml of fresh peripheral blood. Progressor patients were defined as those initially diagnosed with Graves' hyperthyroidism in whom ophthalmopathy developed during follow-up. Total RNA was extracted using Trizol reagent, and RNA quality was assessed on an Agilent 2100 Bioanalyzer. Worth noting for this clonotype: Its recognized antigen is unknown. It has no much larger one-base neighbor in the sample; base qualities were not kept.

The V and J ends are trimmed by 5 bases and 2 bases, leaving 13 bases between them. The CDR3 spans 14 residues, from the cysteine through the phenylalanine. Of the read, only the CDR3 DNA is kept; its 42 bases are in frame from base 1. The germline V gene yields SQVTM for CDR1 and ANQGSEA for CDR2. Sequenced sample: blood. This clonotype was obtained from a woman aged 25 to 39 with Graves' hyperthyroidism that later progressed to Graves' ophthalmopathy. In this chain, TRBV29-1 is recombined with TRBJ1-5; TRBD1 is perhaps the D gene, given 6 matching bases. The nucleotides are TGCAGCGTTTTAACAGGGTACGGCAATCAGCCCCAGCATTTT. The translation is CSVLTGYGNQPQHF.